The rows below give T cell receptor beta chains drawn from one sample of a study of radiotherapy plus CTLA-4 blockade in lung cancer. Repertoires were generated with immunoSEQ multiplex PCR, while TCRdb's copy carries only in-frame clones and drops some. The data show around 38,000 clones, 86% seen once. Material: peripheral blood, obtained from a patient treated with radiotherapy plus ipilimumab. The receptors originated from a human donor with non-small cell lung cancer whose response to radiotherapy plus ipilimumab could not be evaluated. CDR3s include the opening cysteine and the closing phenylalanine or tryptophan. A D gene is named only where the DNA matches it firmly. Size tells how often a clone was seen (once, few, many) or the class of an expanded clone, and some rows leave it out.

CSVDRVDTQYF	TGCAGCGTAGACAGGGTAGATACGCAGTATTTT	TRBV29-1	TRBJ2-3	TRBD1	once
CASSQENIRTSAFF	TGCGCCAGCAGCCAAGAGAATATCAGGACTTCAGCTTTCTTT	TRBV4-3	TRBJ1-1	-	-
CASSYGQAPYEQYF	TGTGCCAGCAGTTATGGACAGGCCCCCTACGAGCAGTACTTC	TRBV6-5	TRBJ2-7	TRBD1	-
CASSQDEDRGNTEAFF	TGTGCCAGCAGCCAAGATGAGGACAGGGGGAACACTGAAGCTTTCTTT	TRBV4-2	TRBJ1-1	TRBD1	-
CASSPTSVEKLFF	TGTGCCAGCAGCCCAACCTCAGTTGAAAAACTGTTTTTT	TRBV16	TRBJ1-4	-	-
CASSLGENTGELFF	TGTGCCAGCAGCTTAGGAGAGAACACCGGGGAGCTGTTTTTT	TRBV7-9	TRBJ2-2	-	-
CASRARGGSHYEQYF	TGTGCCAGCAGGGCCCGCGGGGGGAGCCACTACGAGCAGTACTTC	TRBV2	TRBJ2-7	TRBD2	-
CASSLAVSGANVLTF	TGTGCCAGCAGTTTAGCGGTTTCTGGGGCCAACGTCCTGACTTTC	TRBV28	TRBJ2-6	-	-
CASSDPGGLSNYGYTF	TGCGCCAGCAGTGATCCAGGGGGCCTCTCGAACTATGGCTACACCTTC	TRBV10-2	TRBJ1-2	TRBD1	-
CSVDARGLFDRDTQYF	TGCAGCGTTGACGCTAGGGGTTTATTCGATAGAGATACGCAGTATTTT	TRBV29-1	TRBJ2-3	-	few
CASSLALLGSATNEKLFF	TGTGCCAGCAGCTTAGCTCTATTAGGGAGTGCAACTAATGAAAAACTGTTTTTT	TRBV7-9	TRBJ1-4	-	-
CASSYSRQGGDTQYF	TGTGCCAGCAGTTACTCTCGGCAGGGGGGAGATACGCAGTATTTT	TRBV6-5	TRBJ2-3	-	-
CASSFPYEPQHF	TGTGCCAGTAGTTTCCCCTATGAGCCCCAGCATTTT	TRBV19	TRBJ1-5	-	-
CASSVLAGTEETQYF	TGTGCCAGCAGCGTTTTAGCGGGAACGGAGGAGACCCAGTACTTC	TRBV9	TRBJ2-5	TRBD2	-
CSVGQGRGYEQYF	TGCAGCGTTGGGCAGGGTCGAGGCTACGAGCAGTACTTC	TRBV29-1	TRBJ2-7	-	-
CASSFREPHNEQFF	TGTGCCAGCAGTTTCCGGGAGCCGCACAATGAGCAGTTCTTC	TRBV27	TRBJ2-1	-	-
CASSQQWGDRGRNQPQHF	TGTGCCAGCAGCCAGCAGTGGGGGGACAGGGGCCGCAATCAGCCCCAGCATTTT	TRBV27	TRBJ1-5	TRBD1	-
CASSQDGQNTDTQYF	TGTGCCAGCAGCCAAGATGGACAGAACACAGATACGCAGTATTTT	TRBV4-2	TRBJ2-3	-	once
CAIKDSGDPYEQYF	TGTGCCATCAAAGACAGCGGGGACCCCTACGAGCAGTACTTC	TRBV10-3	TRBJ2-7	TRBD2	-
CASSVGGRSSQYF	TGTGCCAGCAGCGTAGGGGGGAGGAGTTCGCAGTATTTT	TRBV9	TRBJ2-3	-	-
CASSVSEGRNEKLFF	TGTGCCAGCAGCGTATCCGAGGGCAGGAATGAAAAACTGTTTTTT	TRBV9	TRBJ1-4	-	-
CASSSGLAGVTTDTQYF	TGCGCCAGCAGCTCGGGACTAGCGGGGGTCACCACAGATACGCAGTATTTT	TRBV5-1	TRBJ2-3	TRBD2	once
CASSRGQGFYEQYF	TGTGCCAGTAGCCGGGGACAGGGGTTCTACGAGCAGTACTTC	TRBV19	TRBJ2-7	TRBD1	once
CASQGVRSYNEQFF	TGTGCCAGCCAGGGGGTTAGGTCCTACAATGAGCAGTTCTTC	TRBV7-9	TRBJ2-1	TRBD1	-
CASSATIGLRNTEAFF	TGTGCCAGCTCCGCCACCATCGGACTCCGGAACACTGAAGCTTTCTTT	TRBV18	TRBJ1-1	-	-
CASRPTRGTSYEQYF	TGTGCCAGCAGACCTACCCGGGGGACGAGTTACGAGCAGTACTTC	TRBV7-9	TRBJ2-7	-	-
CASSDTARSPLHF	TGTGCCAGCTCGGACACCGCGCGGTCACCCCTCCACTTT	TRBV7-6	TRBJ1-6	-	-
CASSYGYTSSGNTIYF	TGTGCCAGCAGTTACGGGTATACTAGCTCTGGAAACACCATATATTTT	TRBV6-5	TRBJ1-3	-	few
CSVSAGEGGELFF	TGCAGCGTTTCGGCAGGGGAGGGCGGGGAGCTGTTTTTT	TRBV29-1	TRBJ2-2	-	-
CASSPTGALYGYTF	TGTGCCAGCAGCCCGACAGGGGCCCTCTATGGCTACACCTTC	TRBV5-5	TRBJ1-2	TRBD1	once
CASSPWGQGLGEQFF	TGTGCCAGCAGCCCCTGGGGACAGGGGTTGGGTGAGCAGTTCTTC	TRBV11-2	TRBJ2-1	TRBD1	-
CASTSGGGAKNIQYF	TGTGCCAGCACCTCCGGGGGGGGAGCCAAAAACATTCAGTACTTC	TRBV28	TRBJ2-4	TRBD2	once
CASSSRQGSGNEQFF	TGTGCCAGCAGCTCACGACAGGGAAGTGGCAATGAGCAGTTCTTC	TRBV7-3	TRBJ2-1	TRBD1	-